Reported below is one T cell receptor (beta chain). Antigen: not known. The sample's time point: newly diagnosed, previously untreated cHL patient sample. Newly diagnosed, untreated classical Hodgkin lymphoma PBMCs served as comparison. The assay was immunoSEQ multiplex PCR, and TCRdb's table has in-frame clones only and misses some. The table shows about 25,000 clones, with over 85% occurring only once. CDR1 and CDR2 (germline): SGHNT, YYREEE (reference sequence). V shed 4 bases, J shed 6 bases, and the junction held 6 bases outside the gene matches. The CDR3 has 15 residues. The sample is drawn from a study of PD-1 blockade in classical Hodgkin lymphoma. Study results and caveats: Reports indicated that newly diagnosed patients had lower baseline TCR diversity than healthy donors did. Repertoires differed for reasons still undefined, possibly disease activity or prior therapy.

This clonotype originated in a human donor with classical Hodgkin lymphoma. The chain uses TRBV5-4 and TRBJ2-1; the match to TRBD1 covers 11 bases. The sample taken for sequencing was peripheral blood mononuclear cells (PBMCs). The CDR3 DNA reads TGTGCCAGCAGCGCACCGGGACAGGGGGTCAATGAGCAGTTCTTC. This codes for CASSAPGQGVNEQFF. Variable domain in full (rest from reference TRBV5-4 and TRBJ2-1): ETGVTQSPTHLIKTRGQQVTLRCSSQSGHNTVSWYQQALGQGPQFIFQYYREEENGRGNFPPRFSGLQFPNYSSELNVNALELDDSALYLCASSAPGQGVNEQFFGPGTRLTVL.